The 29 T cell receptor beta chains listed next were all sequenced from one sample in a study of T cell repertoires in cytomegalovirus infection. TCRdb passed the reads through MiXCR, listing each CDR3 protein once. The sample lists about 920,000 distinct CDR3 sequences, around 29% occurring once. No antigens are known for them. This specimen consisted of cultured CD8+ T cells from PBMCs, obtained from culture after CMV antigen stimulation. The receptor source for this set is a human donor in good health (CMV status not recorded). Some clones in this sample may be carry-over from other donors' samples.

There are many counts of this clonotype. The chain combines TRBV28 with TRBJ2-1; 9 bases map to TRBD1. The CDR3 loop spans 16 amino acids. From germline, CDR1 is MDHEN and CDR2 SYDVKM. J gave up 3 bases and V 6 bases, and 9 bases lay outside the gene matches. CDR3 region: CASSPGQGTNYNEQFF. The DNA of the CDR3 is TGTGCCAGCAGCCCCGGACAGGGGACCAACTACAATGAGCAGTTCTTC.

The rearrangement links TRBV6-2 or TRBV6-3 to TRBJ2-7, with a tentative D call TRBD1 (7 bases). Germline CDR1 reads MNHEY; CDR2 reads SVGEGT. There are 13 residues in the CDR3. V was pared by 7 bases and J by 1 base, with 11 bases between. The chain's CDR3 is CASKEGASYEQYV. The CDR3 bases are TGTGCCAGCAAGGAGGGGGCATCCTACGAGCAGTACGTC.

The chain carries TRBV6-6 and TRBJ2-7; D is unresolved. The V and J ends lost 9 bases and 0 bases respectively, with 24 bases between them. The CDR3 runs 17 residues. Germline CDR1 and CDR2: MNHNY and SVGAGI (reference sequence). This CDR3 reads CASPPSAVSPSSYEQYV. Written as DNA, the CDR3 is TGTGCCAGTCCCCCCAGTGCGGTAAGCCCTTCCTCCTACGAGCAGTACGTC.

At least ten counts were recorded for this clonotype. V gene TRBV4-1 combines with J gene TRBJ1-1; TRBD1 is a possible D gene (5 bases). From germline, CDR1 is MGHRA and CDR2 YSYEKL. Between the trimmed V and J ends, which lost 6 bases and 4 bases, there was a span of 15 bases. The CDR3 sequence is 14 residues long. The CDR3 sequence is CASREGPGGTEAFF. DNA for the CDR3: TGCGCCAGCAGGGAAGGCCCTGGGGGCACTGAAGCTTTCTTT.

This clonotype occurred a few times. The chain is built from TRBV6-2 or TRBV6-3 and TRBJ2-7; TRBD2 aligns across 11 bases. J gave up 3 bases and V 0 bases, and 4 bases lay outside the gene matches. CDR3 size: 16 residues. CDR1 is MNHEY, CDR2 SVGEGT, per germline. The CDR3 protein is CASSYSKTSGNYEQYF. The CDR3 DNA sequence: TGTGCCAGCAGTTACTCGAAGACTAGCGGGAACTACGAGCAGTACTTC.

This sequence joins TRBV19 and TRBJ1-5, with D unclear. The germline V and J ends were trimmed by 8 bases and 4 bases, with 15 bases remaining between them. The V gene's germline CDR1 is LNHDA and CDR2 SQIVND (reference sequence). The CDR3 covers 14 residues. CDR3 sequence reads: CASCPPGHNQPQHF. In nucleotides, the CDR3 is TGTGCCAGTTGCCCCCCCGGTCATAATCAGCCCCAGCATTTT.

For the CDR3, the DNA is TGTGCCAGTAGTATCGGCGCGTCCAACCGGGAGACCCAGTACTTC. Translation gives CASSIGASNRETQYF. The rearrangement links TRBV19 to TRBJ2-5, with D unclear. V lost 3 bases and J lost 5, with 16 bases in between. The CDR3 totals 15 residues. Per germline, CDR1 LNHDA and CDR2 SQIVND (reference sequence).

This clonotype was counted between two and nine times. The V call is TRBV15, the J call TRBJ2-7; 14 bases map to TRBD2. The CDR3 consists of 16 residues. Germline trimming cut 3 bases from V and 5 bases from J; bases unmatched to any gene: 6. Germline values: CDR1 LNHNV, CDR2 YYDKDF (reference sequence). The CDR3 coding sequence is TGTGCCACCAGCAGTTTTCCGGGACTAGCGGGGGACGAGCAGTACTTC. It translates to CATSSFPGLAGDEQYF.

This clonotype was seen more than once but under ten times. The J gene is TRBJ1-1, the V gene TRBV27, with D perhaps TRBD1 (5 bases). Germline V lookup: CDR1 MNHEY, CDR2 SMNVEV (reference sequence). This CDR3 contains 16 residues. Trimming removed 2 bases at V and 1 base at J, with 14 bases between. DNA for the CDR3: TGTGCCAGCAGTTTAGGTGGGGCAGTATGGAACACTGAAGCTTTCTTT. The encoded protein is CASSLGGAVWNTEAFF.

The chain couples TRBV20-1 to TRBJ1-1; D may be TRBD1 (6 bases). Germline assignment: CDR1 DFQATT and CDR2 SNEGSKA (reference sequence). CDR3 size: 17 residues. Trimming shortened V by 2 bases and J by 1 base, and 20 bases separated the two germline ends. Here the CDR3 DNA reads TGCAGTGCTAGAACGGACAGCGAGGCCTTAAGGAACACTGAAGCTTTCTTT. Translation gives CSARTDSEALRNTEAFF.

This clonotype was seen more than once but under ten times. The gene calls are TRBV10-3 and TRBJ1-2, with D uncertain. Trimming shortened V by 6 bases and J by 4 bases, and 6 bases separated the two germline ends. Looked up from germline, CDR1 is ENHRY and CDR2 is SYGVKD. CDR3 length equals 11 residues. The CDR3 DNA is TGTGCCATCAGGGTGACCTATGGCTACACCTTC. This encodes CAIRVTYGYTF.

This clonotype has just a few counts. The gene calls are TRBV27 and TRBJ2-1; 9 nucleotides align to TRBD2. CDR1 and CDR2 from the germline V gene are MNHEY and SMNVEV (reference sequence). After removal of 3 bases from V and 8 bases from J, the junction contained 5 bases not matched to a gene. The CDR3 is 14 residues long. The CDR3 region is CASSFQRGEYEQFF. The CDR3 DNA reads TGTGCCAGCAGTTTCCAGCGGGGGGAATATGAGCAGTTCTTC.

This clonotype was observed a few times. V and J are TRBV14 and TRBJ1-1; a possible D gene is TRBD1 (6 bases). Germline V gene sequence: CDR1 SGHDN, CDR2 FVKESK. The CDR3 has 17 residues. V was cut by 3 bases and J by 11 bases, with 28 bases left in between. CDR3: CASSHQKPPGHRSGAFF. For the CDR3, the DNA is TGTGCCAGCAGCCACCAAAAACCCCCGGGACACCGATCTGGCGCTTTCTTT.

The J gene is TRBJ2-2, the V gene TRBV6-8, with a tentative D call TRBD2 (6 bases). CDR3 size: 15 residues. V was trimmed by 2 bases and J by 5 bases, leaving 12 bases between them. Germline V gives CDR1 MNHGY, CDR2 SAAAGT. CDR3 nucleotide sequence: TGTGCCAGCAGTTACCGGAATGGGGGGACCGGGGAGCTGTTTTTT. It is translated as CASSYRNGGTGELFF.

V gene TRBV7-9 combines with J gene TRBJ2-2, with 9 bases matching TRBD1. CDR1 SEHNR and CDR2 FQNEAQ come from the germline V gene (reference sequence). The CDR3 runs 17 residues. V was clipped by 5 bases and J by 0 bases; unmatched bases: 7. CDR3 protein: CASSASGQGSNTGELFF. DNA of the CDR3: TGTGCCAGCAGCGCCTCGGGACAGGGTTCGAACACCGGGGAGCTGTTTTTT.

CDR3: CATSDSLAYGYTF. In nucleotides, the CDR3 is TGTGCCACCAGTGATTCCTTGGCGTATGGCTACACCTTC. The chain joins TRBV24-1 to TRBJ1-2; D call uncertain. The CDR3 loop spans 13 amino acids. With 2 bases removed from V and 5 bases from J, the gap between germline ends came to 8 bases. Germline CDR1 is KGHDR and CDR2 is SFDVKD.

The chain joins TRBV12-5 to TRBJ2-1; 8 positions agree with TRBD2. Trimming at V came to 0 bases and at J to 2 bases, leaving 15 bases not matched to a gene. CDR1 and CDR2 from the germline V gene are LGHNT and FRNRAP. The CDR3 length is 20 residues. The CDR3 DNA follows: TGTGCTAGTGGTTTGGTACTGGAAACTAGCGGCCACCCCACCTACAATGAGCAGTTCTTC. Translation: CASGLVLETSGHPTYNEQFF.

This clonotype has a single count. The chain is built from TRBV4-3 and TRBJ2-1; unclear D gene. Germline CDR1 is LGHNA and CDR2 is YSLEER. V shed 0 bases and J shed 4 bases, with 10 bases lying between them. The CDR3 loop spans 15 amino acids. CDR3 in DNA: TGCGCCAGCAGCCAAGAACGGACCCTATACAATGAGCAGTTCTTC. Amino acid sequence: CASSQERTLYNEQFF.

This clonotype was observed a few times. At one end, the junction sequence differs from germline, possibly due to a read error. This rearrangement joins TRBV18 to TRBJ2-5; possible D gene TRBD1, 6 bases. The CDR3 extends over 14 amino acids. Germline CDR1 reads KGHSH; CDR2 reads LQKENI. The CDR3 DNA sequence: TGTGCCAGCTCACCACTTAATATCGAGGACAGACCAATTTTC. Encoded protein: CASSPLNIEDRPIF.

The chain employs TRBV19 and TRBJ2-2; the D is unclear. Looked up from germline, CDR1 is LNHDA and CDR2 is SQIVND (reference sequence). V was pared by 10 bases and J by 5 bases, with 11 bases between. This CDR3 has 12 residues. In nucleotides, the CDR3 is TGTGCCACTGAGATAGGGACCGGGGAGCTGTTTTTT. Residues: CATEIGTGELFF.

The chain employs TRBV27 and TRBJ1-1; D gene uncertain. The CDR3 is made up of 14 amino acids. V was cut by 2 bases and J by 5 bases, with 12 bases left in between. Germline loops: CDR1 MNHEY, CDR2 SMNVEV (reference sequence). CDR3 coding DNA: TGTGCCAGCAGTTTACGGGCCGGGTGGACTGAAGCTTTCTTT. Encoded protein: CASSLRAGWTEAFF.

The chain carries TRBV9 and TRBJ2-3; TRBD1 matches 8 bases. V trimming: 3 bases; J trimming: 11 bases; junction bases outside the gene matches: 2. Per germline, CDR1 SGDLS and CDR2 YYNGEE. The CDR3 loop spans 11 amino acids. CDR3 DNA sequence: TGTGCCAGCAGCGAGGGGACAGGGCAGTATTTT. Its translation: CASSEGTGQYF.

Only a few counts were recorded for this clonotype. This chain uses TRBV27 with TRBJ1-1, with unresolved D. Trimming took 3 bases from V and 1 from J, leaving 9 bases between them. Germline CDR1 MNHEY, CDR2 SMNVEV (reference sequence). This CDR3 region has 14 residues. The CDR3 sequence: CASSFLTANTEAFF. The CDR3 coding sequence is TGTGCCAGCAGTTTTCTTACAGCGAACACTGAAGCTTTCTTT.

This chain links TRBV12-3 or TRBV12-4 with TRBJ2-1; D unresolved. With 7 bases removed from V and 8 bases from J, the gap between germline ends came to 12 bases. This CDR3 region has 12 residues. CDR3 region: CASKSKLHEQFF. The DNA for the CDR3 is TGTGCCAGCAAGTCAAAACTTCATGAGCAGTTCTTC.

As to this clonotype: Because the CDR3 is missing its conserved closing phenylalanine or tryptophan, this is likely a read error. The chain couples TRBV9 to TRBJ1-2; D is unresolved. V lost 8 bases to trimming and J lost 5 bases, with 19 bases between them. Germline V gene sequence: CDR1 SGDLS, CDR2 YYNGEE. CDR3 length: 14 amino acids. CDR3 bases: TGTGCCAGTTCTGATCGTGGCAGGCCTTATGGCTACACCTCC. This gives the protein CASSDRGRPYGYTS.

The chain recombines TRBV6-2 or TRBV6-3 with TRBJ2-7; D is undetermined. The V gene's germline CDR1 is MNHEY and CDR2 SVGEGT. Trimming took off 2 bases at V and 3 bases at J, with 5 bases between the two ends. The CDR3 contains 12 residues. Here the CDR3 DNA reads TGTGCCAGCAGTTACGCCGGCTACGAGCAGTACGTC. Residues: CASSYAGYEQYV.

This clonotype came up a few times. The V gene is TRBV12-3 or TRBV12-4, the J gene TRBJ2-7; a possible D gene is TRBD2 (5 bases). Trimming took off 6 bases at V and 5 bases at J, with 14 bases between the two ends. CDR3 size: 13 residues. The CDR3 nucleotides are TGTGCCAGCAGCCCCCCGGGGTTGAACGAGCAGTACTTC. It encodes CASSPPGLNEQYF.

This chain connects TRBV27 to TRBJ1-2, with TRBD1 matching 7 bases. V dropped 5 bases and J dropped 2; count of bases not matched to a gene: 8. Germline CDR1 reads MNHEY; CDR2 reads SMNVEV (reference sequence). The CDR3 has 15 residues. For the CDR3, the DNA is TGTGCCAGCAGTGCACAGGGGCGCCTCAACTATGGCTACACCTTC. Encoded protein: CASSAQGRLNYGYTF.

A few counts support this clonotype. The V and J genes are TRBV19 and TRBJ2-2; D call uncertain. CDR1 is LNHDA, CDR2 SQIVND, per germline (reference sequence). Trimming removed 5 bases from V and 9 bases from J, with 10 bases in between. The CDR3 sequence is 12 residues long. CDR3 residues: CASSQDGRELFF. For the CDR3, the DNA is TGTGCCAGTAGTCAGGACGGCCGGGAGCTGTTTTTT.